These 12 T cell receptor beta chains share one sample of origin, sequenced in a study of T-cell memory formation after mild COVID-19. Each CDR3 protein gets one entry after TCRdb re-called the 5' RACE reads with MiXCR. Among 350,000 to 500,000 distinct CDR3 sequences listed, around 18% were seen once. The sample was PBMCs or a T cell subset sorted from them (not recorded which). These receptors were collected from an adult woman who had mild COVID-19 (a few samples of this study predate the infection). Cell type and time point are not known.

The V gene is TRBV7-9, the J gene TRBJ1-1; TRBD1 aligns across 9 bases. The CDR3 covers 15 residues. The J segment lost 6 bases and the V segment lost 5 bases, leaving 10 bases of the junction unmatched. CDR1 is SEHNR and CDR2 is FQNEAQ in the germline V gene (reference sequence). CDR3 DNA: TGTGCCAGCAGCGCCACGACAGGGGGTTTCCCTGAAGCTTTCTTT. It specifies CASSATTGGFPEAFF.

In its sample, this clonotype was seen a few times. V usage is TRBV12-3 or TRBV12-4 and J usage is TRBJ2-7; 10 nucleotides line up with TRBD2. The CDR3 totals 15 residues. Unmatched junction bases numbered 7, after V lost 4 bases and J lost 4 bases. CDR3 sequence: CASSSPGLARYEQYF. In DNA form, the CDR3 reads TGTGCCAGCAGTTCTCCGGGACTAGCGCGATACGAGCAGTACTTC.

This clonotype was picked up a small number of times. This sequence joins TRBV7-2 and TRBJ2-2, with 15 bases aligning to TRBD2. The CDR3 covers 18 residues. CDR1 is SGHTA, CDR2 FQGNSA, per germline. V dropped 6 bases and J dropped 5; count of bases not matched to a gene: 10. CDR3 region: CASSPGLAGGPRTGELFF. DNA of the CDR3: TGTGCCAGCAGTCCCGGACTAGCGGGAGGGCCAAGAACCGGGGAGCTGTTTTTT.

CDR3 amino acids: CASSLTAIIIGDTQYF. For the CDR3, the DNA is TGTGCCAGCAGTTTGACAGCAATCATAATCGGGGATACGCAGTATTTT. The chain joins TRBV12-3 or TRBV12-4 to TRBJ2-3, with D maybe TRBD1 (5 bases). Trimming removed 3 bases at V and 6 bases at J, with 19 bases between. The CDR3 spans 16 residues.

This clonotype was found a few times. CDR3 residues: CASSLADRAWTEAFF. The CDR3 DNA reads TGTGCCAGCAGCTTAGCCGACAGGGCGTGGACTGAAGCTTTCTTT. The chain combines TRBV11-2 with TRBJ1-1; 7 nucleotides line up with TRBD1. The CDR3 extends over 15 amino acids. V was clipped by 1 base and J by 5 bases; unmatched bases: 7. Per the germline V gene, CDR1 is SGHAT and CDR2 is FQNNGV.

This chain uses TRBV20-1 with TRBJ1-1; D not resolved. From germline, CDR1 is DFQATT and CDR2 SNEGSKA (reference sequence). The CDR3 totals 15 residues. Trimming pared 1 base from V and 1 base from J, leaving 13 bases between. This CDR3 is CSARAFLQGNTEAFF. The DNA of the CDR3 is TGCAGTGCTAGAGCCTTTCTTCAAGGGAACACTGAAGCTTTCTTT.

CDR3 coding DNA: TGTGCCAGCAGTTTACTCCCGGGACAGGGTGGGAACACTGAAGCTTTCTTT. Its translation is CASSLLPGQGGNTEAFF. The V gene is TRBV12-3 or TRBV12-4, the J gene TRBJ1-1; 9 bases agree with TRBD1. The CDR3 loop spans 17 amino acids. J was trimmed by 1 base and V by 2 bases; bases with no gene match: 8.

J is TRBJ2-1 and V is TRBV7-9; weak D call: TRBD2 (6 bases). The CDR3 covers 16 residues. With 5 bases removed from V and 2 bases from J, the gap between germline ends came to 16 bases. The germline V gene encodes CDR1 SEHNR and CDR2 FQNEAQ (reference sequence). CDR3 amino acids: CASSPSAGKTYNEQFF. CDR3 DNA sequence: TGTGCCAGCAGCCCCAGCGCGGGAAAAACCTACAATGAGCAGTTCTTC.

The chain joins TRBV7-8 to TRBJ2-4, with D perhaps matching TRBD1 (6 bases). Per germline, CDR1 SGHVS and CDR2 FQNEAQ. Trimming took 5 bases from V and 13 from J, leaving 18 bases between them. This CDR3 contains 13 residues. CDR3 region: CASSPDRFSRQYF. CDR3 nucleotide sequence: TGTGCCAGCAGCCCTGACAGGTTCTCAAGACAGTACTTC.

This clonotype was counted between two and nine times. The J gene is TRBJ2-7, the V gene TRBV5-1; maybe TRBD2 (5 bases). CDR3 length equals 15 residues. The germline V and J ends were trimmed by 1 base and 5 bases, with 16 bases remaining between them. Germline V gene sequence: CDR1 SGHRS, CDR2 YFSETQ. In DNA, the CDR3 is TGCGCCAGCAGCTTGACCCCCTCCGGGGTCGACGAGCAGTACTTC. Translating gives CASSLTPSGVDEQYF.

This rearrangement joins TRBV24-1 to TRBJ1-1; 7 nucleotides line up with TRBD1. Germline V gene data show CDR1 as KGHDR and CDR2 as SFDVKD. CDR3 length equals 17 residues. With V trimmed by 4 bases and J by 3 bases, 13 bases remained unmatched. This chain's CDR3 is CATSEGGAGKRDTEAFF. The CDR3, as DNA: TGTGCCACCAGTGAAGGGGGCGCAGGTAAACGGGACACTGAAGCTTTCTTT.

This clonotype was observed a few times. V and J are TRBV7-2 and TRBJ2-5; 7 positions agree with TRBD1. The germline V gene encodes CDR1 SGHTA and CDR2 FQGNSA. J lost 5 bases, V lost 6 bases, and 6 bases had no gene match. CDR3 length: 13 residues. In nucleotides, the CDR3 is TGTGCCAGCAGTTCCGACAGGGCCGAGACCCAGTACTTC. It is translated as CASSSDRAETQYF. The variable domain in full, with the rest retrieved from reference TRBV7-2 and TRBJ2-5, is GAGVSQSPSNKVTEKGKDVELRCDPISGHTALYWYRQSLGQGLEFLIYFQGNSAPDKSGLPSDRFSAERTGGSVSTLTIQRTQQEDSAVYLCASSSDRAETQYFGPGTRLLVL.